A selection of T cell receptor beta chains follows, all from one sample in a study of blood T cell repertoires in COVID-19. Method: immunoSEQ multiplex PCR; TCRdb's copy keeps in-frame clones and lacks some. Of about 89,000 clones listed, roughly 90% were seen once; the top ten hold 1.2%. The material sequenced was peripheral blood. Source of these receptors: an older man with active or convalescent COVID-19. Each CDR3 is given with its conserved first and last residue. The order of the fields is D gene, J gene, V gene, clone size, CDR3 protein, CDR3 DNA. A D gene is named only where the DNA matches it firmly. Rows may omit the clone size; those that give it use once, few, many or a size class.

-,TRBJ1-2,TRBV18,-,CASSLPPATGRIDYGYTF,TGTGCCAGCTCACTCCCCCCGGCGACAGGCCGGATCGACTATGGCTACACCTTC
-,TRBJ2-1,TRBV6-6,-,CASSVADSSYNEQFF,TGTGCCAGCAGTGTAGCAGACAGCTCCTACAATGAGCAGTTCTTC
TRBD1,TRBJ2-7,TRBV29-1,few,CSVGDRGFYEQYF,TGCAGCGTTGGGGACAGGGGATTTTACGAGCAGTACTTC
TRBD2,TRBJ2-2,TRBV5-1,-,CASSLRSGTGGELFF,TGCGCCAGCAGCTTACGAAGCGGGACGGGCGGGGAGCTGTTTTTT
TRBD2,TRBJ2-3,TRBV14,-,CASSQLAGVADTQYF,TGTGCCAGCAGTCAACTAGCGGGAGTTGCAGATACGCAGTATTTT
TRBD1,TRBJ1-4,TRBV5-1,-,CASSGGQGASNEKLFF,TGCGCCAGCAGCGGGGGACAGGGGGCTTCTAATGAAAAACTGTTTTTT
-,TRBJ1-1,TRBV12-3/TRBV12-4,few,CASSFGGRTEAFF,TGTGCCAGCAGTTTCGGGGGGAGGACTGAAGCTTTCTTT
-,TRBJ1-2,TRBV30,-,CAWSVQVYGYTF,TGTGCCTGGAGTGTACAGGTCTATGGCTACACCTTC
TRBD2,TRBJ2-3,TRBV24-1,-,CATSDFPGLSGTDTQYF,TGTGCCACCAGTGACTTCCCGGGACTATCGGGCACAGATACGCAGTATTTT
TRBD1,TRBJ1-1,TRBV6-4,-,CASSDVSGTDNTEAFF,TGTGCCAGCAGTGACGTATCCGGGACAGATAACACTGAAGCTTTCTTT
TRBD1,TRBJ2-1,TRBV9,-,CASSVGQGSYNEQFF,TGTGCCAGCAGCGTAGGACAGGGATCCTACAATGAGCAGTTCTTC
TRBD1,TRBJ1-6,TRBV15,-,CATSRGDRVSPLHF,TGTGCCACCAGCAGAGGGGACAGGGTCTCACCCCTCCACTTT
-,TRBJ1-5,TRBV19,once,CASSSPPGSPQPQHF,TGTGCCAGTAGTTCCCCCCCCGGGTCCCCCCAGCCCCAGCATTTT
-,TRBJ2-2,TRBV28,-,CASSLRAGGELFF,TGTGCCAGCAGTTTGAGGGCAGGCGGGGAGCTGTTTTTT
TRBD2,TRBJ2-1,TRBV7-2,-,CASRSRLAGGNEQFF,TGTGCCAGCAGGTCCCGACTAGCGGGAGGCAATGAGCAGTTCTTC
-,TRBJ2-5,TRBV5-5,-,CASRPGQKVETQYF,TGTGCCAGCAGGCCAGGACAGAAGGTGGAGACCCAGTACTTC
-,TRBJ1-2,TRBV30,-,CAWSSNYGYTF,TGTGCCTGGAGCAGTAACTATGGCTACACCTTC
TRBD2,TRBJ2-7,TRBV11-2,-,CASSSLAGGGPEQYF,TGTGCCAGCAGCTCATTAGCGGGAGGTGGCCCCGAGCAGTACTTC
TRBD2,TRBJ2-1,TRBV7-2,-,CASSPGGVLMNEQFF,TGTGCCAGCAGCCCGGGAGGGGTGTTGATGAATGAGCAGTTCTTC
TRBD1,TRBJ1-2,TRBV7-9,-,CASSTRTGDGYTF,TGTGCCAGCAGCACACGGACAGGGGATGGCTACACCTTC
TRBD1,TRBJ1-1,TRBV28,-,CASSQGGRNTEAFF,TGTGCCAGCAGTCAAGGGGGCCGGAACACTGAAGCTTTCTTT
-,TRBJ2-5,TRBV7-9,-,CASSFGVGTPRETQYF,TGTGCCAGCAGCTTTGGGGTCGGGACTCCAAGGGAGACCCAGTACTTC
TRBD2,TRBJ2-5,TRBV19,-,CASSISGSGRFETQYF,TGTGCCAGTAGTATAAGTGGTAGCGGGAGGTTTGAGACCCAGTACTTC
-,TRBJ1-3,TRBV7-2,-,CASSKGVGNTIYF,TGTGCCAGCAGCAAGGGGGTTGGAAACACCATATATTTT
TRBD1,TRBJ1-5,TRBV2,-,CASSRQGNQPQHF,TGTGCCAGCAGCCGACAGGGGAATCAGCCCCAGCATTTT
-,TRBJ1-5,TRBV18,once,CASSPGGWNQPQHF,TGTGCCAGCTCCCCTGGGGGGTGGAATCAGCCCCAGCATTTT
-,TRBJ2-1,TRBV5-1,-,CASSLAPGADYNEQFF,TGCGCCAGCAGCTTGGCCCCAGGGGCGGACTACAATGAGCAGTTCTTC
-,TRBJ1-1,TRBV18,-,CASSLTGGVPEAFF,TGTGCCAGCTCATTAACCGGAGGGGTGCCTGAAGCTTTCTTT
TRBD1,TRBJ1-2,TRBV2,-,CASSDGQGATVTF,TGTGCCAGCAGTGACGGACAGGGGGCAACGGTCACCTTC
TRBD2,TRBJ2-7,TRBV28,-,CASSPSGGRNEQYF,TGTGCCAGCAGTCCTAGCGGGGGGCGGAACGAGCAGTACTTC
-,TRBJ2-3,TRBV11-3,-,CASSLDLRDTQYF,TGTGCCAGCAGCTTAGATCTTAGAGATACGCAGTATTTT
-,TRBJ2-1,TRBV2,-,CASTLNGNEQFF,TGTGCCAGCACCCTTAACGGTAATGAGCAGTTCTTC
TRBD1,TRBJ1-2,TRBV19,-,CASTPPRRGYGYTF,TGTGCCAGTACTCCCCCCCGCAGGGGGTACGGCTACACCTTC
-,TRBJ2-5,TRBV6-1,-,CASSERGGAPETQYF,TGTGCCAGCAGTGAAAGGGGGGGAGCTCCAGAGACCCAGTACTTC
-,TRBJ1-1,TRBV29-1,-,CSAMGLIKEAFF,TGCAGCGCCATGGGACTGATAAAGGAAGCTTTCTTT
-,TRBJ1-4,TRBV25-1,-,CASNGQTNEKLFF,TGTGCCAGCAACGGACAGACTAATGAAAAACTGTTTTTT
TRBD2,TRBJ2-5,TRBV28,-,CASSQGLAGFMETQYF,TGTGCCAGCAGCCAAGGACTAGCGGGATTTATGGAGACCCAGTACTTC
TRBD1,TRBJ2-1,TRBV2,-,CASSGTGRRDEQFF,TGTGCCAGCAGTGGGACAGGAAGAAGAGATGAGCAGTTCTTC
TRBD1,TRBJ2-2,TRBV5-5,-,CASSDDRGTNTGELFF,TGTGCCAGCAGCGATGACAGGGGGACGAACACCGGGGAGCTGTTTTTT
-,TRBJ1-1,TRBV9,-,CARPVGLSFNRDTEAFF,TGTGCCAGACCAGTCGGGTTATCTTTTAACAGGGATACTGAAGCTTTCTTT
TRBD2,TRBJ2-1,TRBV7-2,once,CASSTSELPYNEQFF,TGTGCCAGCTCAACTAGCGAACTACCCTACAATGAGCAGTTCTTC
-,TRBJ2-1,TRBV29-1,-,CSAEDRGLAGGSYNEQFF,TGCAGCGCCGAGGACAGGGGGCTAGCGGGAGGCTCTTACAATGAGCAGTTCTTC
-,TRBJ1-3,TRBV28,-,CATLRGSGNTIYF,TGTGCCACCCTGCGAGGGTCCGGAAACACCATATATTTT
TRBD1,TRBJ1-4,TRBV19,-,CASTTRTGRTNEKLFF,TGTGCCAGTACCACAAGGACAGGGAGGACTAATGAAAAACTGTTTTTT
-,TRBJ2-7,TRBV4-1,once,CASSQGKYSYEQYF,TGCGCCAGCAGCCAAGGCAAGTACAGCTACGAGCAGTACTTC
TRBD2,TRBJ2-1,TRBV5-6,-,CASSPGTSGLQFF,TGTGCCAGCAGCCCCGGGACTAGCGGACTGCAGTTCTTC
-,TRBJ1-5,TRBV27,-,CASSSYTGFQPQHF,TGTGCCAGCAGTTCATATACAGGGTTTCAGCCCCAGCATTTT
-,TRBJ1-1,TRBV5-1,-,CASSVPGNTEAFF,TGCGCCAGCAGCGTACCGGGGAACACTGAAGCTTTCTTT
-,TRBJ2-3,TRBV29-1,-,CSVTGGATQYF,TGCAGCGTAACAGGTGGTGCTACGCAGTATTTT
TRBD1,TRBJ2-3,TRBV7-9,-,CASSQGVLGRSTDTQYF,TGTGCCAGCAGCCAGGGGGTACTGGGTCGAAGCACAGATACGCAGTATTTT
TRBD2,TRBJ2-1,TRBV27,-,CASLPGLAAYNEQFF,TGTGCCAGCCTACCGGGACTAGCGGCCTACAATGAGCAGTTCTTC
-,TRBJ2-2,TRBV11-3,-,CASSWGRRSTGELFF,TGTGCCAGCAGCTGGGGGCGGCGGAGTACCGGGGAGCTGTTTTTT